The 3 T cell receptor beta chains below were found in one sample sequenced in a study of ipilimumab plus nivolumab after autologous stem cell transplantation. Sequenced by immunoSEQ multiplex PCR; TCRdb stores in-frame clones only, minus some. Of roughly 86,000 clones listed, 75% to 85% were seen once; the top ten hold around 2%. The sample was PBMCs, taken in a trial of ipilimumab plus nivolumab as post-transplant consolidation. Every receptor here comes from a male donor with diffuse large B-cell lymphoma.

This sequence joins TRBV7-2 and TRBJ2-1; 12 nucleotides match TRBD2. Germline CDR1 is SGHTA and CDR2 is FQGNSA. This CDR3 has 15 residues. The junction had 6 bases not matched to a gene; V was cut back by 3 bases and J by 9 bases. The CDR3 loop reads CASSFLAGGTVEQFF. In nucleotides, the CDR3 is TGTGCCAGCAGCTTCCTAGCGGGGGGGACTGTTGAGCAGTTCTTC.

This chain joins TRBV7-2 and TRBJ1-6, with 11 bases lining up with TRBD1. The V gene's germline CDR1 is SGHTA and CDR2 FQGNSA. The V segment lost 5 bases and the J segment 6 bases; nucleotides outside the gene matches: 3. The CDR3 length is 15 residues. CDR3 region: CASSPGQGANSPLHF. Written as DNA, the CDR3 is TGTGCCAGCAGCCCAGGACAGGGGGCTAATTCACCCCTCCACTTT.

V usage is TRBV6-1 and J usage is TRBJ2-3, with D perhaps matching TRBD1 or TRBD2 (5 bases each). Germline V CDR1 and CDR2: MNHNS, SASEGT. There are 18 residues in the CDR3. Trimming pared 4 bases from V and 3 bases from J, leaving 23 bases between. The CDR3 nucleotides are TGTGCCAGCAGTGCGCCAAACCGGGGCTTCAGTTGGACAGATACGCAGTATTTT. This translates into CASSAPNRGFSWTDTQYF.